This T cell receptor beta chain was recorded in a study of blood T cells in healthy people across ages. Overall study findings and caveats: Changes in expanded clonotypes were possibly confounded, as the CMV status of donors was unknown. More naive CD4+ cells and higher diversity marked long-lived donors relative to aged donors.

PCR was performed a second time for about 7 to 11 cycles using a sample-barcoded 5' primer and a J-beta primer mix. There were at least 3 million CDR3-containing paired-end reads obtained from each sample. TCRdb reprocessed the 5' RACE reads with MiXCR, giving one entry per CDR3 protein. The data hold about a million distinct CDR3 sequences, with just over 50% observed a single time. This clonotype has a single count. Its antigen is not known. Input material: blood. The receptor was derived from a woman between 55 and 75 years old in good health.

The CDR3 DNA reads TGCGCCAGCAGCCAAGATCCGGGACTATCCTACAATGAGCAGTTCTTC. Translation: CASSQDPGLSYNEQFF. This sequence joins TRBV4-1 and TRBJ2-1; the match to TRBD2 covers 7 bases. Germline trimming cut 0 bases from V and 1 base from J; bases unmatched to any gene: 3. Germline CDR1 and CDR2: MGHRA and YSYEKL. This CDR3 comprises 16 residues.